This T cell receptor (beta chain) was retrieved from a study of cytomegalovirus exposure and HLA in healthy donors. Study-wide results and caveats: Based on reports, TCR beta sequences accurately predicted HLA-A and HLA-B alleles for most subjects. With further analysis later on, most CMV-associated TCR beta chains appeared HLA-restricted. Later analysis reportedly placed an Asian-associated ancestry cluster below the roughly 700-donor mean in N-insertions.

On this clone: Its antigen is as yet unknown.

A multiplex PCR was run with 60 Vbeta primers and 13 Jbeta primers. Method: immunoSEQ multiplex PCR; TCRdb's copy keeps in-frame clones and lacks some. Seen here are about 140,000 clones, about four fifths observed once, and the top ten hold about 2.2%. Germline loops: CDR1 MDHEN, CDR2 SYDVKM. This CDR3 contains 17 residues. V was clipped by 5 bases and J by 6 bases, with 23 bases between them. This clonotype was sampled from a man in his thirties or forties in good health and CMV-seronegative. This chain links TRBV28 with TRBJ2-1; the D gene is possibly TRBD2 (5 bases). Sequencing input: PBMCs. The CDR3 bases are TGTGCCAGCAGTCCCCCTCTTAGTAGCGTGCTGAGCAATGAGCAGTTCTTC. This sequence encodes CASSPPLSSVLSNEQFF.